This T cell receptor (beta chain) was recovered during a study of blood T cell repertoires in COVID-19. Overall study: Donors in the United States, Italy and Spain gave samples during acute or convalescent COVID-19. PBMCs, B-cell-depleted T cells, or T cells were the source of the cDNA or gDNA that made up the material.

Seattle researchers signed up patients amid active infection and tracked them longitudinally. Authors' processing steps: Counts of nucleated cells, estimated from reference gene primer amplification, were obtained. Here immunoSEQ multiplex PCR was the method, and the copy in TCRdb shows in-frame clones only, minus some. V, J and clone size reflect that table, while D and trimming were determined from the DNA. The data hold about 320,000 clones, with more than 70% observed a single time. Germline-derived CDR1 and CDR2 are SGHAT and FQNNGV. The CDR3 is 16 amino acids. Losses at the gene ends were 4 bases for V and 2 bases for J; bases not matched to a gene: 7.

The chain joins TRBV11-2 to TRBJ2-2; TRBD1 aligns across 7 bases. This clonotype was sampled from a woman aged 25 to 39 with COVID-19, enrolled during active disease. The sample comprised peripheral blood. CDR3 amino acids: CASSSPRGQNTGELFF. In DNA form, the CDR3 reads TGTGCCAGCAGCTCCCCTAGGGGGCAAAACACCGGGGAGCTGTTTTTT.